This T cell receptor beta chain was captured by sequencing in a study of blood T cell repertoires in COVID-19. The CDR3 contains 13 residues. Trimming cost V 0 bases and J 1 base, with 5 bases left between them. Germline assignment: CDR1 SGHRS and CDR2 YFSETQ. How the authors handled the data: It was from reference gene primer amplification that nucleated cell counts were estimated. Sequencing used immunoSEQ multiplex PCR; TCRdb keeps in-frame clones, though not all of them. The V and J calls and clone size are taken from that table; D and trimming were inferred from the DNA. The sample holds 200,000 to 250,000 clones; roughly 89% are singletons and the top ten take about 2%.

The sequence derives from a young man who had recovered from COVID-19. Sequences were obtained from peripheral blood. V usage is TRBV5-1 and J usage is TRBJ2-7, with D hard to call. CDR3 in DNA: TGCGCCAGCAGCTTGGTTCCATCCTACGAGCAGTACTTC. Translating it yields CASSLVPSYEQYF.